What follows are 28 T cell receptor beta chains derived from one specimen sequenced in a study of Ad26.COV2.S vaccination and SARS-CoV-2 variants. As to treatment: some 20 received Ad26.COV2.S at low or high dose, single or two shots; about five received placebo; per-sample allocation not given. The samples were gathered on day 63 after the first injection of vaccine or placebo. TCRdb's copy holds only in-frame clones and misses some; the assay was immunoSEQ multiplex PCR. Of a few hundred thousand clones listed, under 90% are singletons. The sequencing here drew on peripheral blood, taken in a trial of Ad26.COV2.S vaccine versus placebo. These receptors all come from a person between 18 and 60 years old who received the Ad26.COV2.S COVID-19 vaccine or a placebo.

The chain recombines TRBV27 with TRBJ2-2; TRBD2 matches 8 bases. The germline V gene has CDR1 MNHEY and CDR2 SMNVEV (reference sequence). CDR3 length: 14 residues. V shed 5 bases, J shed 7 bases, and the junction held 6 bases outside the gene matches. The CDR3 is CASSPGGRFGELFF. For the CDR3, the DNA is TGTGCCAGCAGTCCGGGGGGGAGATTCGGGGAGCTGTTTTTT.

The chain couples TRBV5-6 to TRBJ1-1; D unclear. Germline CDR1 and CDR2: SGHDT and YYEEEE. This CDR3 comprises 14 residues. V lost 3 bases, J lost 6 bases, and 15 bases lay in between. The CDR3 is CASSSVGSRPEAFF. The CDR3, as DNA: TGTGCCAGCAGCTCCGTGGGGTCAAGGCCTGAAGCTTTCTTT.

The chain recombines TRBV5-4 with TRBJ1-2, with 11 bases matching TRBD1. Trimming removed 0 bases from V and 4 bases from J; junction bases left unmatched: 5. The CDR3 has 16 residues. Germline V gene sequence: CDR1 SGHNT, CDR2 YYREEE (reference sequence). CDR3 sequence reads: CASSLGGQGAFYGYTF. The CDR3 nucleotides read TGTGCCAGCAGCTTGGGCGGACAGGGGGCTTTCTATGGCTACACCTTC.

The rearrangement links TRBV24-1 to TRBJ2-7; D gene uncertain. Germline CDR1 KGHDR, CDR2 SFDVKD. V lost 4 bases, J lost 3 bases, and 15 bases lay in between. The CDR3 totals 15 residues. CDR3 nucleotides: TGTGCCACCAGTGACAAAAACCGACTTCACTACGAGCAGTACTTC. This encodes CATSDKNRLHYEQYF.

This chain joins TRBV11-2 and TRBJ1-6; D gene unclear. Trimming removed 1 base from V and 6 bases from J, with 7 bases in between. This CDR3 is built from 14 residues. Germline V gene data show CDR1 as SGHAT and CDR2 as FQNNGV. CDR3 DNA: TGTGCCAGCAGCTTAGTTTCGGGTAATTCACCCCTCCACTTT. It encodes CASSLVSGNSPLHF. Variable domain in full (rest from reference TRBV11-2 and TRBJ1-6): EAGVAQSPRYKIIEKRQSVAFWCNPISGHATLYWYQQILGQGPKLLIQFQNNGVVDDSQLPKDRFSAERLKGVDSTLKIQPAKLEDSAVYLCASSLVSGNSPLHFGNGTRLTVT.

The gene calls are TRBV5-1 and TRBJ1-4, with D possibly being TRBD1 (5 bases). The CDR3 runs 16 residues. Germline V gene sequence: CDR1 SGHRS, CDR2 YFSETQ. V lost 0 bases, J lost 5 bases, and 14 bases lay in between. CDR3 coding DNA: TGCGCCAGCAGCTTGGTGGGGGTTGGAAAAAATGAAAAACTGTTTTTT. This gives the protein CASSLVGVGKNEKLFF. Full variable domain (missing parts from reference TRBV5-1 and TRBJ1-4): KAGVTQTPRYLIKTRGQQVTLSCSPISGHRSVSWYQQTPGQGLQFLFEYFSETQRNKGNFPGRFSGRQFSNSRSEMNVSTLELGDSALYLCASSLVGVGKNEKLFFGSGTQLSVL.

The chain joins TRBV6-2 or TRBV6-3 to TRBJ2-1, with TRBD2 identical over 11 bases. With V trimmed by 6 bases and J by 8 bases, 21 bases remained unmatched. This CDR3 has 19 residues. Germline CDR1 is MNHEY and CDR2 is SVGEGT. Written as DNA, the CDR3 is TGTGCCAGCAGGCCTCCCTCCCACTGGGCTAGCGGGAGGATGGATGAGCAGTTCTTC. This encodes CASRPPSHWASGRMDEQFF.

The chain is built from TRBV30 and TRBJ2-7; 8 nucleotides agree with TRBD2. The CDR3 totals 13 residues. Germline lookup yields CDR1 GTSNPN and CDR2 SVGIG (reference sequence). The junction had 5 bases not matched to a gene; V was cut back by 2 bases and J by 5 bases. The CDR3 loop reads CAWSPGGVHEQYF. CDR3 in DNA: TGTGCCTGGAGTCCGGGGGGGGTCCACGAGCAGTACTTC.

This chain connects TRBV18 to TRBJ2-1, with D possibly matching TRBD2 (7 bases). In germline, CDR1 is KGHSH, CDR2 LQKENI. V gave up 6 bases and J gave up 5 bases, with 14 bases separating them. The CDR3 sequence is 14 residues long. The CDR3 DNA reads TGTGCCAGCTCCCAACAGGGAGGGGACAATGAGCAGTTCTTC. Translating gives CASSQQGGDNEQFF. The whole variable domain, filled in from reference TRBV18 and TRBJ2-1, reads NAGVMQNPRHLVRRRGQEARLRCSPMKGHSHVYWYRQLPEEGLKFMVYLQKENIIDESGMPKERFSAEFPKEGPSILRIQQVVRGDSAAYFCASSQQGGDNEQFFGPGTRLTVL.

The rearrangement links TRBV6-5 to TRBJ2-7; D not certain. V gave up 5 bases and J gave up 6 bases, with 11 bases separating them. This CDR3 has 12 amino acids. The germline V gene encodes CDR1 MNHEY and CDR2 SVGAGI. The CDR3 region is CASSHPTPEQYF. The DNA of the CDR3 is TGTGCCAGCAGTCATCCTACCCCCGAGCAGTACTTC.

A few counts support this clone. The CDR3 loop reads CATSRGAAYYGYTF. The CDR3, as DNA: TGTGCCACCAGCAGAGGGGCCGCTTACTATGGCTACACCTTC. This chain connects TRBV15 to TRBJ1-2; no clear D gene. The CDR3 is 14 amino acids. Germline CDR1 reads LNHNV; CDR2 reads YYDKDF (reference sequence). V was cut by 1 base and J by 3 bases, with 9 bases left in between.

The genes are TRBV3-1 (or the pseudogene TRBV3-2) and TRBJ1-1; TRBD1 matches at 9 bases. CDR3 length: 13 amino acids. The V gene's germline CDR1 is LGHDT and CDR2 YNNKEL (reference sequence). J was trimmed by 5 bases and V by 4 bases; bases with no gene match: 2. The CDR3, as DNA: TGTGCCAGCAGCCGGACAGGGGAGACTGAAGCTTTCTTT. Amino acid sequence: CASSRTGETEAFF.

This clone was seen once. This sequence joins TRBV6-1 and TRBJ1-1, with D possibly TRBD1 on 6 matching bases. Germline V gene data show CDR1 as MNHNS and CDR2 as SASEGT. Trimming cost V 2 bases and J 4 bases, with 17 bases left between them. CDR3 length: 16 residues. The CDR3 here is CASSEYSDRPPTEAFF. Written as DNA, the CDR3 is TGTGCCAGCAGTGAATACTCGGACAGACCTCCCACTGAAGCTTTCTTT.

The CDR3 DNA follows: TGTGCCAGCAGCCCCGGAGGGTCTGGAAACACCATATATTTT. It is translated as CASSPGGSGNTIYF. The V gene is TRBV7-3, the J gene TRBJ1-3; D unclear. V was pared by 5 bases and J by 1 base, with 9 bases between. The CDR3 runs to 14 residues. CDR1 SGHTA and CDR2 FQGTGA come from the germline V gene.

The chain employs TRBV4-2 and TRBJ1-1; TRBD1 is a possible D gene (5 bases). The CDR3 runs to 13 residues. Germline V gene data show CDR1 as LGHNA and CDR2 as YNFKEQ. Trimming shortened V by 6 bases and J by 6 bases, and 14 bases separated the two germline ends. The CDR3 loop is CASRPLEGSEAFF. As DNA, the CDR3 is TGTGCCAGCAGACCTCTGGAGGGGTCTGAAGCTTTCTTT.

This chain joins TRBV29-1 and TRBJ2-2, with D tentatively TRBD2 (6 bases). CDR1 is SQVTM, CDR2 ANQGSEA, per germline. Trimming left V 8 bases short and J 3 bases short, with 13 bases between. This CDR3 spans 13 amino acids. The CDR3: CSPGRGYTGELFF. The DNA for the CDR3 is TGCAGCCCTGGGCGGGGTTACACCGGGGAGCTGTTTTTT.

The CDR3 coding sequence is TGTGCCAGCAGCCCAACGGGGACAGGGATAGGAGTGTCACCCCTCCACTTT. Amino acid sequence: CASSPTGTGIGVSPLHF. The rearrangement uses TRBV7-2 and TRBJ1-6, with 9 bases identical to TRBD1. The CDR3 loop spans 17 amino acids. Germline V gene lookup returns CDR1 SGHTA and CDR2 FQGNSA. Trimming cost V 5 bases and J 10 bases; bases outside gene matches: 15. Supplemented by reference TRBV7-2 and TRBJ1-6, the full variable domain reads GAGVSQSPSNKVTEKGKDVELRCDPISGHTALYWYRQSLGQGLEFLIYFQGNSAPDKSGLPSDRFSAERTGGSVSTLTIQRTQQEDSAVYLCASSPTGTGIGVSPLHFGNGTRLTVT.

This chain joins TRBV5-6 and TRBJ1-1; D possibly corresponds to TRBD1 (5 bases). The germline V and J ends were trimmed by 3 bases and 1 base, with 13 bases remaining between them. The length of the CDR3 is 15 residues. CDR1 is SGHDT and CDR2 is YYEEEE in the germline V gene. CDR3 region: CASSSRGPRNTEAFF. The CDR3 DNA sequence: TGTGCCAGCAGCTCCCGGGGCCCAAGGAACACTGAAGCTTTCTTT.

The chain's CDR3 is CASSLTGRNTEAFF. Here the CDR3 DNA reads TGTGCCAGCAGCTTGACAGGGCGCAACACTGAAGCTTTCTTT. The genes are TRBV11-3 and TRBJ1-1, with 7 bases identical to TRBD1. J lost 2 bases, V lost 3 bases, and 3 bases had no gene match. CDR1 SGHNT and CDR2 YENEEA come from the germline V gene. The CDR3 has 14 residues.

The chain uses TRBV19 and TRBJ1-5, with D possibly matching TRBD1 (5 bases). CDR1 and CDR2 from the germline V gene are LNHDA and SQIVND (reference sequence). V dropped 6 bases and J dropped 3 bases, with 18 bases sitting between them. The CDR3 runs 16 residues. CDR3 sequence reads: CASSPFRDGYNQPQHF. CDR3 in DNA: TGTGCCAGTAGCCCCTTCCGGGACGGATACAATCAGCCCCAGCATTTT. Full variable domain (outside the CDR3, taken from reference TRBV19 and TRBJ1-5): DGGITQSPKYLFRKEGQNVTLSCEQNLNHDAMYWYRQDPGQGLRLIYYSQIVNDFQKGDIAEGYSVSREKKESFPLTVTSAQKNPTAFYLCASSPFRDGYNQPQHFGDGTRLSIL.

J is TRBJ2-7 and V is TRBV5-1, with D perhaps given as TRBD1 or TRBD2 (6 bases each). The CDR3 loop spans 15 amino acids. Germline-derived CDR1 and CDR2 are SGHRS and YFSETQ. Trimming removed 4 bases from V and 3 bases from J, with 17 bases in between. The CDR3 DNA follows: TGCGCCAGCAGCGGGGGGCGGACAGTCCTCTACGAGCAGTACTTC. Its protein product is CASSGGRTVLYEQYF.

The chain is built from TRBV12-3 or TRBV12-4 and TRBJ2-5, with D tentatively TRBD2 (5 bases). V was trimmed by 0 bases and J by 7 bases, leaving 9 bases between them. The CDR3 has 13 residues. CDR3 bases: TGTGCCAGCAGTTTAGCGGGAGCTAGGACCCAGTACTTC. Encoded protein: CASSLAGARTQYF.

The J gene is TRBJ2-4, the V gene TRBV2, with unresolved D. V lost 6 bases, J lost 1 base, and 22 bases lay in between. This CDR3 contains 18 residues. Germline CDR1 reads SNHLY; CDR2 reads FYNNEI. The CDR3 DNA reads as TGTGCCAGCAGCCTAGGGCGGACGTGGCTGGCGGCCAAAAACATTCAGTACTTC. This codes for CASSLGRTWLAAKNIQYF.

The CDR3 loop is CASGKQGSRMTQYF. CDR3 nucleotides: TGTGCTAGTGGTAAACAGGGGTCACGAATGACGCAGTATTTT. V usage is TRBV12-5 and J usage is TRBJ2-3, with 7 bases identical to TRBD1. The CDR3 length is 14 residues. The V and J ends lost 5 bases and 9 bases, in that order; junction bases with no gene match: 11. CDR1 is LGHNT, CDR2 FRNRAP, per germline. The complete variable domain, with remaining parts taken from reference TRBV12-5 and TRBJ2-3, reads DARVTQTPRHKVTEMGQEVTMRCQPILGHNTVFWYRQTMMQGLELLAYFRNRAPLDDSGMPKDRFSAEMPDATLATLKIQPSEPRDSAVYFCASGKQGSRMTQYFGPGTRLTVL.

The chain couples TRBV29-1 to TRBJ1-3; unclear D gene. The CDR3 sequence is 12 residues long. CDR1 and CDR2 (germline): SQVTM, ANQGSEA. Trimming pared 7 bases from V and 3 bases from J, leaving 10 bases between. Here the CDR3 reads CSAEGLGNTIYF. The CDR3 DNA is TGCAGCGCAGAGGGCCTTGGAAACACCATATATTTT.

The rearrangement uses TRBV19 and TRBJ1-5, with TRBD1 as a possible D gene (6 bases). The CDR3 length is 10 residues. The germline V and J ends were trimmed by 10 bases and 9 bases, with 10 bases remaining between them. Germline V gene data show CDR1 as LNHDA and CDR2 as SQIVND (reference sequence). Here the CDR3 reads CATGTPPQHF. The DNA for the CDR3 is TGTGCCACTGGGACACCGCCCCAGCATTTT.

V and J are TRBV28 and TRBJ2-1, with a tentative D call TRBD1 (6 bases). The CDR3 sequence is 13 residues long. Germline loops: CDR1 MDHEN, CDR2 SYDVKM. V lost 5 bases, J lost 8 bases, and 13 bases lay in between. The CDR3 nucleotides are TGTGCCAGCAGTGCTGGGACATTCCATGAGCAGTTCTTC. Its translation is CASSAGTFHEQFF.

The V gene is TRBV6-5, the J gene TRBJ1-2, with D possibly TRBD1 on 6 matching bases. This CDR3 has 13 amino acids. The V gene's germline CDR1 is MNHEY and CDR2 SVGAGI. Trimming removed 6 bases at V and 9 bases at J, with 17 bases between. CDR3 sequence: CASSLDSARSYTF. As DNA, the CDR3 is TGTGCCAGCAGCCTGGACAGCGCCCGGAGCTACACCTTC.